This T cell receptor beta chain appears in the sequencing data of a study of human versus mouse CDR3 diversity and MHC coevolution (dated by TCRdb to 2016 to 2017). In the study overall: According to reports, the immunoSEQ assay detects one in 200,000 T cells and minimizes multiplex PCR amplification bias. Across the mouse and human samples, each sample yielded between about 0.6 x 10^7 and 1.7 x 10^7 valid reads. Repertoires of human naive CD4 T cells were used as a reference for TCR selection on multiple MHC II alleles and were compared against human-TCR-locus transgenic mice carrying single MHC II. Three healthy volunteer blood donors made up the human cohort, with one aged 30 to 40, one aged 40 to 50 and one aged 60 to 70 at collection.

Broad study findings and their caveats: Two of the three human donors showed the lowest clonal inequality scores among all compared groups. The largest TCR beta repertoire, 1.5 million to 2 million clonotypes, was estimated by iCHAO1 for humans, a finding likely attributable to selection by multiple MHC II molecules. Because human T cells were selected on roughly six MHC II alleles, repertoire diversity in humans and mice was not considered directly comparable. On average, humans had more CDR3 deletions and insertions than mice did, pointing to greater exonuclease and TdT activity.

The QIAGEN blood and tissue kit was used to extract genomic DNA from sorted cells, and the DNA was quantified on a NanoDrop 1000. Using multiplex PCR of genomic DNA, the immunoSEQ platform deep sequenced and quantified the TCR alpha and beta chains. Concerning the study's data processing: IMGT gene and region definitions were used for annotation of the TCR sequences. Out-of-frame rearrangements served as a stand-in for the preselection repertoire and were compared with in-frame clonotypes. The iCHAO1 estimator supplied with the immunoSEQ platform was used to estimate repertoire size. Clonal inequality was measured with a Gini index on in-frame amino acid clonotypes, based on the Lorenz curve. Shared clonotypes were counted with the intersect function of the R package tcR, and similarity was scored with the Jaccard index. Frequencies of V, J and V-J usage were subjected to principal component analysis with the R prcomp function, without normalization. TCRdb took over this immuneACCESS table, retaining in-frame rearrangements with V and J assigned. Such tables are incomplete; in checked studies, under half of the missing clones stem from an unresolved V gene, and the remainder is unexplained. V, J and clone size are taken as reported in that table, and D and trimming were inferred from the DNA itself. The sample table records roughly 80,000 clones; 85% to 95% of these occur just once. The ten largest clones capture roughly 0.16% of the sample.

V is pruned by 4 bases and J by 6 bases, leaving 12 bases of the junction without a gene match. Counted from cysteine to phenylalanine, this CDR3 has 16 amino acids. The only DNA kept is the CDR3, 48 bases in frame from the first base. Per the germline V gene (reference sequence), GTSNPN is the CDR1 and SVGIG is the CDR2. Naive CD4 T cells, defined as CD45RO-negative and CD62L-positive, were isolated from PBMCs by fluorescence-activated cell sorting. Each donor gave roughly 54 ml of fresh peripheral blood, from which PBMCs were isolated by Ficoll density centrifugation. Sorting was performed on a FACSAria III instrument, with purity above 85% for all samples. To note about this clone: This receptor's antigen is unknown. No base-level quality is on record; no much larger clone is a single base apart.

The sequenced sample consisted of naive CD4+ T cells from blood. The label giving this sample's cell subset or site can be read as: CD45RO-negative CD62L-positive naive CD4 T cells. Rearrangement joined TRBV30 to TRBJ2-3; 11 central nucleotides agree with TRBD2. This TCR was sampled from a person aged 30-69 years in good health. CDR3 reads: CAWTRGLAGGWDTQYF. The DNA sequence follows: TGTGCCTGGACGCGGGGGCTAGCGGGAGGTTGGGATACGCAGTATTTT.